Sequencing of this T cell receptor beta chain was carried out in a study of T cell repertoires in cytomegalovirus infection. The overall study: Indications of both CMV infection and matching HLA type were provided by public TCR beta signatures. Study observations and caveats: People with CMV and the relevant HLA were identified by cumulative public TCR beta family frequency. Within the response measured ex vivo, HLA-C-restricted CMV-specific TCR beta clonotypes were dominant.

With regard to this clonotype: The antigen is undetermined.

Germline V gene lookup returns CDR1 SNHLY and CDR2 FYNNEI. Between the trimmed V and J ends, which lost 6 bases and 5 bases, there was a span of 5 bases. This CDR3 contains 10 residues. TCRdb passed the reads through MiXCR, listing each CDR3 protein once. The table shows 490,000 or so distinct CDR3 sequences, with about 11% occurring only once. Sequencing used PBMCs. The TCR was taken from a human donor in good health (CMV status not recorded). Some clones in this sample may be carry-over from other donors' samples. This chain links TRBV2 with TRBJ2-7; D gene uncertain. The CDR3 sequence is CASSADEQYF. The CDR3 DNA reads TGTGCCAGCAGCGCAGACGAGCAGTACTTC.